The clone carrying this T cell receptor beta chain was counted between two and nine times. Seattle patient enrollment occurred during active infection, with longitudinal follow-up thereafter. This sample was included in a study of blood T cell repertoires in COVID-19. Study as a whole: COVID-19 samples collected from the United States, Italy and Spain covered acute and convalescent phases.

The table came from immunoSEQ multiplex PCR; TCRdb's copy has only in-frame clones and leaves some out. The data hold about 300,000 clones, with around nine tenths observed a single time. The CDR3 is 14 residues long. Trimming took off 6 bases at V and 5 bases at J, with 17 bases between the two ends. The germline V gene has CDR1 SNHLY and CDR2 FYNNEI. Sequenced: peripheral blood. V usage is TRBV2 and J usage is TRBJ2-7, with D possibly being TRBD1 (6 bases). This TCR was sampled from a woman aged 30 to 39 with COVID-19, enrolled during active disease. The CDR3 nucleotides read TGTGCCAGCAGGGGAACAGGGCCGATCAACGAGCAGTACTTC. Translated: CASRGTGPINEQYF.